Presented here are 7 T cell receptor beta chains from one specimen sequenced in a study of CD8+CD57+ T cells in acquired aplastic anemia. Genomic DNA, the template, was used for profiling of the TCR beta VDJ and CDR3. TCRdb called the reads again in MiXCR, with one record for every CDR3 protein. The data show about 290,000 distinct CDR3 sequences, with under 60% seen just once and around 1.2% held by the top ten. Patients chosen for sequencing had CD8+CD57+ cells that had expanded, as shown by flow cytometry. The material sequenced was sorted CD4+, CD8+, or CD8+CD57+ T cells (not recorded which) from PBMCs. Receptors originate from a human donor with aplastic anemia.

On this clonotype itself: A read error may explain this, as a much larger clone is one base away. V is TRBV12-5 and J is TRBJ2-7; 9 nucleotides align to TRBD1. The CDR3 spans 17 residues. Germline-derived CDR1 and CDR2 are LGHNT and FRNRAP. The CDR3 protein is CASSFNGAGTGWFEQYF. CDR3 nucleotide sequence: TGTGCCAGCAGTTTCAACGGAGCCGGGACAGGGTGGTTCGAGCAGTACTTC. Using reference TRBV12-5 and TRBJ2-7 for the parts outside the CDR3, the full variable domain is DARVTQTPRHKVTEMGQEVTMRCQPILGHNTVFWYRQTMMQGLELLAYFRNRAPLDDSGMPKDRFSAEMPDATLATLKIQPSEPRDSAVYFCASSFNGAGTGWFEQYFGPGTRLTVT.

This clonotype showed up just a few times. The rearrangement uses TRBV6-5 and TRBJ2-7; 10 bases align to TRBD1. V shed 4 bases and J 5 bases; nucleotides not matched to a gene: 5. This CDR3 comprises 14 residues. Germline assignment: CDR1 MNHEY and CDR2 SVGAGI. Here the CDR3 DNA reads TGTGCCAGCAGTTCAGACAGGGGGCAGGACGAGCAGTACTTC. Its protein product is CASSSDRGQDEQYF.

The chain has TRBV15 and TRBJ2-3, with D tentatively TRBD2 (5 bases). Germline CDR1 LNHNV, CDR2 YYDKDF (reference sequence). V lost 0 bases and J lost 0, with 16 bases in between. This CDR3 has 18 residues. Here the CDR3 reads CATSRDLWGVPSTDTQYF. In nucleotides, the CDR3 is TGTGCCACCAGCAGAGATCTCTGGGGAGTTCCTAGCACAGATACGCAGTATTTT.

The genes are TRBV25-1 and TRBJ2-7, with D perhaps TRBD1 or TRBD2 (5 bases each). Trimming shortened V by 8 bases and J by 1 base, and 12 bases separated the two germline ends. Germline CDR1 MGHDK, CDR2 SYGVNS. The CDR3 consists of 13 residues. In DNA, the CDR3 is TGTGCCAGCGGGGACGGTGCTTCCTACGAGCAGTACTTC. Its protein is CASGDGASYEQYF.

J is TRBJ2-3 and V is TRBV24-1, with 13 bases aligning to TRBD2. V was pared by 4 bases and J by 11 bases, with 11 bases of the junction left unmatched. CDR1 and CDR2 from the germline V gene are KGHDR and SFDVKD. The CDR3 is 16 residues long. This chain's CDR3 is CATSDPTSGGAGEQYF. In DNA form, the CDR3 reads TGTGCCACCAGTGACCCCACTAGCGGGGGGGCCGGGGAGCAGTATTTT.

In DNA form, the CDR3 reads TGCGCCAGCAGCCAGGCTACAGGGGGCTCCTACAATGAGCAGTTCTTC. Its translation is CASSQATGGSYNEQFF. The J gene is TRBJ2-1, the V gene TRBV4-3, with TRBD1 identical over 8 bases. Germline V gene data show CDR1 as LGHNA and CDR2 as YSLEER. The CDR3 length is 16 residues. V lost 3 bases and J lost 0; bases outside the gene matches: 4.

The chain uses TRBV6-1 and TRBJ2-7; D may be TRBD1 (8 bases). Between the trimmed V and J ends, which lost 7 bases and 3 bases, there was a span of 19 bases. Germline V lookup: CDR1 MNHNS, CDR2 SASEGT. The CDR3 is made up of 15 amino acids. The CDR3 loop is CASNPRTGGGYEQYF. CDR3 sequence (DNA): TGTGCCAGCAACCCCAGAACAGGGGGGGGCTACGAGCAGTACTTC.